This T cell receptor beta chain was sequenced during a study of blood T cell repertoires in COVID-19. Study summary: Sites in the United States, Italy and Spain provided acute and convalescent COVID-19 samples. Sources were T cells, B-cell-depleted T cells, or PBMCs; the material itself was cDNA or gDNA.

The data were produced by immunoSEQ multiplex PCR, yet TCRdb's version contains in-frame clones alone and is incomplete. The table includes about 330,000 clones, 85% to 90% detected once. This CDR3 has 15 residues. After removal of 4 bases from V and 7 bases from J, the junction contained 10 bases not matched to a gene. Germline-derived CDR1 and CDR2 are MDHEN and SYDVKM. This clonotype was sampled from a woman under 30 who had recovered from COVID-19. V and J are TRBV28 and TRBJ2-1; 7 nucleotides line up with TRBD2. What was sequenced was PBMCs or T cells enriched from blood (not recorded which). CDR3 loop: CASSSFLAVRNEQFF. The CDR3 DNA follows: TGTGCCAGCAGTTCATTCCTAGCGGTGAGGAATGAGCAGTTCTTC. Based on the CDR3 plus reference TRBV28 and TRBJ2-1, the full variable domain is DVKVTQSSRYLVKRTGEKVFLECVQDMDHENMFWYRQDPGLGLRLIYFSYDVKMKEKGDIPEGYSVSREKKERFSLILESASTNQTSMYLCASSSFLAVRNEQFFGPGTRLTVL.